This TCR beta chain appears in the sequencing data of a study of blood T cell repertoires in COVID-19. The V and J ends lost 3 bases and 4 bases respectively, with 8 bases between them. CDR1 is SGHAT, CDR2 FQNNGV, per germline. There are 13 residues in the CDR3. The cohort comprised adults aged about 18 to 90 years residing in about 25 US areas. Someone with COVID-19 had been met by exposed participants within 2 weeks before study entry. In the authors' methods: Scientists estimated how many nucleated cells there were by amplifying reference gene primers. The method was immunoSEQ multiplex PCR; TCRdb's version includes in-frame clones alone and lacks a portion of them. From that table come the V and J calls and clone size; the DNA was used to work out D and trimming. Here the sample spans 330,000 or so clones, approximately 91% being singletons.

The specimen sequenced was PBMCs or T cells enriched from blood (not recorded which). The source of this sequence is a woman under 40 who had been exposed to COVID-19. V is TRBV11-2 and J is TRBJ2-3, with D possibly being TRBD1 (5 bases). The CDR3: CASSFREPDTQYF. CDR3 nucleotides: TGTGCCAGCAGCTTCAGGGAACCAGATACGCAGTATTTT. Complete variable domain (other parts from reference TRBV11-2 and TRBJ2-3): EAGVAQSPRYKIIEKRQSVAFWCNPISGHATLYWYQQILGQGPKLLIQFQNNGVVDDSQLPKDRFSAERLKGVDSTLKIQPAKLEDSAVYLCASSFREPDTQYFGPGTRLTVL.